A selection of T cell receptor beta chains follows, all from one sample in a study of T cell responses to AZD1222 COVID-19 vaccine. Libraries were prepared by immunoSEQ multiplex PCR; TCRdb keeps only in-frame clonotypes and omits some of them. Altogether some 140,000 clones are present, roughly 90% being singletons, with the ten largest covering around 3%. The sequenced sample was peripheral blood, obtained on day 0 of AZD1222 vaccination. The receptors shown here come from an adult in good health. The CDR3 runs from the conserved cysteine through the conserved F or W. The D gene is left open where the match is weak. A row's size may be missing; if present it is once, few, many or a size class.

clone_size j_call d_call v_call cdr3_nt cdr3_aa
once TRBJ2-7 . TRBV14 TGTGCCAGCAGCCAAAGAAGACAGCAGGTCTACGAGCAGTACTTC CASSQRRQQVYEQYF
. TRBJ1-1 TRBD1 TRBV7-3 TGTGCCAGCAGCCGGACAGGGAACACTGAAGCTTTCTTT CASSRTGNTEAFF
. TRBJ2-1 . TRBV7-6 TGTGCCAGCAGCTTTAGCTACAATGAGCAGTTCTTC CASSFSYNEQFF
. TRBJ2-1 . TRBV7-6 TGTGCCAGCAGCATTACGCAGTATAGTGAGCAGTTCTTC CASSITQYSEQFF
. TRBJ1-4 . TRBV27 TGTGCCAGCAGTTTATTCTCGACCCCAACTAATGAAAAACTGTTTTTT CASSLFSTPTNEKLFF
. TRBJ2-6 . TRBV5-4 TGTGCCAGCAGCTTTAAAAGGTGGTTGGAGGGCAGGGCTGGGGCCAACGTCCTGACTTTC CASSFKRWLEGRAGANVLTF
few TRBJ2-3 . TRBV5-8 TGTGCCAGCAGCTCCGGGATGAAGGGAGATACGCAGTATTTT CASSSGMKGDTQYF
. TRBJ2-3 . TRBV7-9 TGTGCCAGCAGCCGACCGGGCCAGACCACAGATACGCAGTATTTT CASSRPGQTTDTQYF
. TRBJ1-6 TRBD1 TRBV5-1 TGCGCCAGCAGCTTGGGACAGGGGGGTAATTCACCCCTCCACTTT CASSLGQGGNSPLHF
. TRBJ1-4 . TRBV10-3 TGTGCCATCACTCTTGGGCCATCCGAAAAACTGTTTTTT CAITLGPSEKLFF
. TRBJ2-3 . TRBV12-1 TGTGCCAGCAGCATGACCGGTATAAGGACAGATACGCAGTATTTT CASSMTGIRTDTQYF
. TRBJ2-3 . TRBV24-1 TGTGCCACCAGTGGCACAGGGACGGGACCAGATACGCAGTATTTT CATSGTGTGPDTQYF
. TRBJ2-3 . TRBV4-1 TGCGCCAGCAGCCAAGGGCGGGGGCCCCGCGAGGATACGCAGTATTTT CASSQGRGPREDTQYF
. TRBJ2-3 TRBD2 TRBV15 TGTGCCACCAGCAGAGAGGGGGGGACTAGCGGGATGTCAGATACGCAGTATTTT CATSREGGTSGMSDTQYF
once TRBJ1-6 . TRBV20-1 TGCAGTGCTAGTGCCCTTTTTACGACGGTTTATAATTCACCCCTCCACTTT CSASALFTTVYNSPLHF
. TRBJ1-3 . TRBV9 TGTGCCAGCAGCGCATCCTCTGGGGGAAACACCATATATTTT CASSASSGGNTIYF
. TRBJ2-7 . TRBV6-5 TGTGCCAGCAGTATCGCAGGTCCCTACGAGCAGTACTTC CASSIAGPYEQYF
. TRBJ1-5 . TRBV21-1 TGTGCCAGCAGCAGACGACAGCCCCAGCATTTT CASSRRQPQHF
. TRBJ2-7 TRBD1 TRBV19 TGTGCCAGTAGAGCGGGACAGGGCCCCAACGAGCAGTACTTC CASRAGQGPNEQYF
. TRBJ1-2 . TRBV9 TGTGCCAGCAGCCCTCGTGGTTGGGACCCCGGGCCCTATGGCTACACCTTC CASSPRGWDPGPYGYTF
. TRBJ1-1 . TRBV5-4 TGTGCCAGCAGCCAGCTCTCACTCACTGAAGCTTTCTTT CASSQLSLTEAFF
. TRBJ2-1 . TRBV14 TGTGCCAGCAGCCAACTGTCGATTGAGCAGTTCTTC CASSQLSIEQFF
. TRBJ1-1 . TRBV7-9 TGTGCCAGCAGTTTCGAGGGGGGGACTGAAGCTTTCTTT CASSFEGGTEAFF
. TRBJ2-5 . TRBV27 TGTGCCAGCAGTTCCCAAGAGACCCAGTACTTC CASSSQETQYF
. TRBJ1-5 . TRBV19 TGTGCCAGTACCCAAAGGGGTGTGGGGTACGCCAGGAGCAATCAGCCCCAGCATTTT CASTQRGVGYARSNQPQHF
. TRBJ1-5 . TRBV7-9 TGTGCCAGCAGCTCGGACGGCTATAGCAATCAGCCCCAGCATTTT CASSSDGYSNQPQHF
. TRBJ2-3 . TRBV3-1/TRBV3-2 TGTGCCAGCAGCCAAGAAGGGGTCACAGATACGCAGTATTTT CASSQEGVTDTQYF
. TRBJ2-2 TRBD2 TRBV3-1/TRBV3-2 TGTGCCAGCAGCCAGGGTCGAGGGACGGGACTAGGGACCGGGGAGCTGTTTTTT CASSQGRGTGLGTGELFF
. TRBJ2-1 . TRBV4-2 TGTGCCAGCAGCCGGAGGGCCGGGAATGAGCAGTTCTTC CASSRRAGNEQFF
. TRBJ2-3 TRBD2 TRBV7-7 TGTGCCAGCAGCCCCCGGCCTGGGGAGCTAGCGGGACGGGATTACACAGATACGCAGTATTTT CASSPRPGELAGRDYTDTQYF
. TRBJ1-4 . TRBV5-6 TGTGCCAGCAGCTGGGCCAGAAGGTCGGAAAAACTGTTTTTT CASSWARRSEKLFF
. TRBJ1-3 . TRBV6-5 TGTGCCAGCAGACCTGGAAACACCATATATTTT CASRPGNTIYF
. TRBJ2-3 . TRBV6-1 TGTGCCAGCAGTGAATTTCCCGGCGATACGCAGTATTTT CASSEFPGDTQYF
once TRBJ1-2 . TRBV5-1 TGCGCCAGCAGTTTAGGGGCTGAAGTAGGCTACACCTTC CASSLGAEVGYTF
. TRBJ1-1 TRBD1 TRBV27 TGTGCCAGCTTCTCAGGGACAGGGGGCCCTATGAACACTGAAGCTTTCTTT CASFSGTGGPMNTEAFF
. TRBJ2-7 . TRBV11-2 TGTGCCAGCAGCTCCGGGGGTGCCTGGTACTTC CASSSGGAWYF
. TRBJ1-3 . TRBV27 TGTGCCAGCAGCCCAAACTCTGGAAACACCATATATTTT CASSPNSGNTIYF
. TRBJ2-3 . TRBV5-4 TGTGCCAGCAGCTTGAGGGGTGGCACAGATACGCAGTATTTT CASSLRGGTDTQYF
. TRBJ2-1 . TRBV15 TGTGCCACCAGCCAGAGGGCCACGGTTGATGAGCAGTTCTTC CATSQRATVDEQFF
once TRBJ2-1 . TRBV9 TGTGCCAGCAGCGCGCCTTCTAGCGTCAGCTCCTACAATGAGCAGTTCTTC CASSAPSSVSSYNEQFF
. TRBJ1-5 . TRBV5-8 TGTGCCAGCAGCCGGATGGGTGGTCGGGGTTCATCCTATCAGCCCCAGCATTTT CASSRMGGRGSSYQPQHF
. TRBJ2-5 . TRBV19 TGTGCCAGTAGTATAGATAGGGCAGCGAGAATGGAGACCCAGTACTTC CASSIDRAARMETQYF
. TRBJ1-1 TRBD1 TRBV19 TGTGCCAGTAGTATTATACAGGGGAGGACTGAAGCTTTCTTT CASSIIQGRTEAFF
. TRBJ2-7 . TRBV11-2 TGTGCCAGCAGCTTAGGGGACACTTTACGTTGGGAGTACTTC CASSLGDTLRWEYF
. TRBJ2-1 TRBD2 TRBV30 TGTGCCTGGAGTCCCGGGAGGGGGAATGAGCAGTTCTTC CAWSPGRGNEQFF
. TRBJ2-7 . TRBV7-3 TGTGCCAGCAGCTCCTACGATGGTCCTAACTACGAGCAGTACTTC CASSSYDGPNYEQYF